Listed here are 13 T cell receptor beta chains from one sample, sequenced in a study of T cell clonality in common variable immunodeficiency. Clones were read by immunoSEQ multiplex PCR, and TCRdb kept only the in-frame ones, dropping some. This repertoire holds 50,000 to 60,000 clones, and none appear only once. Sequenced input: peripheral blood mononuclear cells. The receptor set was obtained from a person aged 18 to 70 in good health.

This clone has a handful of counts. The read ends 3 residues shy of where the CDR3 ends; the end is completed using the germline J gene. J is TRBJ2-7 and V is TRBV6-2 or TRBV6-3, with TRBD2 matching over 9 bases. The CDR3 consists of 15 residues. Germline V CDR1 and CDR2: MNHEY, SVGEGT. Unmatched junction bases numbered 3, after V lost 0 bases and J lost 3 bases. Partial CDR3 DNA: TGTGCCAGCAGTTACTCGAAGCGGGGGGACTACGAG. Amino acid sequence: CASSYSKRGDYE. The CDR3 as a whole reads CASSYSKRGDYEQYF.

This clone was detected ten times or more. The DNA read from the CDR3 is TGTGCCAGTAGTCTAAACGGGAACACCGGGGAG. Amino acids: CASSLNGNTGE. The full CDR3 protein is CASSLNGNTGELFF. The rearrangement uses TRBV19 and TRBJ2-2; D ambiguous. Read coverage stops 3 residues before the CDR3 terminus; the germline J gene supplies the remainder. The V gene lost 5 bases and the J gene lost 1 base, with 8 bases spanning the gap. The CDR3 runs 14 residues. Looked up from germline, CDR1 is LNHDA and CDR2 is SQIVND (reference sequence).

This clone has a count of ten or more. From the germline J gene comes the end of the CDR3, since the read stops 3 residues before it. This chain joins TRBV5-4 and TRBJ2-3; tentatively, D is TRBD1 (6 bases). Deletions cut 2 bases from V and 2 bases from J, with 9 bases between. The CDR3 spans 14 residues. Germline lookup yields CDR1 SGHNT and CDR2 YYREEE (reference sequence). Incomplete CDR3 DNA: TGTGCCAGCAGCTTTGGGGGCCTCACAGATACG. Translated, it gives CASSFGGLTDT. The CDR3 in full is CASSFGGLTDTQYF. Using reference TRBV5-4 and TRBJ2-3 for the parts outside the CDR3, the full variable domain is ETGVTQSPTHLIKTRGQQVTLRCSSQSGHNTVSWYQQALGQGPQFIFQYYREEENGRGNFPPRFSGLQFPNYSSELNVNALELDDSALYLCASSFGGLTDTQYFGPGTRLTVL.

There are many counts of this clone. The CDR3 end is not reached by the read, which stops 3 residues before it; the germline J gene fills it in. This chain joins TRBV4-1 and TRBJ1-2; no firm D call. V dropped 1 base and J dropped 4 bases, with 16 bases sitting between them. The CDR3 runs 16 residues. Germline V CDR1 and CDR2: MGHRA, YSYEKL. The CDR3 sequence is CASSQVGRSSFYGYTF. The CDR3 bases that were read are TGCGCCAGCAGCCAAGTAGGCAGGTCTTCTTTCTATGGC.

This clone has at least ten counts. The read ends 3 residues shy of where the CDR3 ends; the end is completed using the germline J gene. The V gene is TRBV19, the J gene TRBJ1-2, with 8 bases matching TRBD1. The CDR3 covers 14 residues. Germline CDR1 is LNHDA and CDR2 is SQIVND (reference sequence). V lost 7 bases to trimming and J lost 4 bases; unmatched junction nucleotides: 8. The CDR3 is CASKDREGIYGYTF. CDR3 bases read: TGTGCCAGTAAGGACAGGGAGGGGATCTATGGC.

As to this clone: The read is 3 residues too short to cover the CDR3 end, so that end is filled in from the germline J gene. The chain joins TRBV7-8 to TRBJ2-3; D is ambiguous. Trimming took 5 bases from V and 3 from J, leaving 9 bases between them. CDR1 SGHVS and CDR2 FQNEAQ come from the germline V gene. The CDR3 has 13 amino acids. The CDR3 DNA, read in part, is TGTGCCAGCAGCCTGAGCTTAACAGATACG. Protein sequence: CASSLSLTDT. The entire CDR3 protein is CASSLSLTDTQYF.

The table lists this clone with many counts. The DNA read from the CDR3 is TGCAGTGCTCTAAGCGGGCCGTGGGCCGGGGAG. Translation: CSALSGPWAGE. From start to end, the CDR3 is CSALSGPWAGELFF. The chain is built from TRBV20-1 and TRBJ2-2; D possibly corresponds to TRBD2 (6 bases). The read halts 3 residues ahead of the CDR3 end, with the missing end drawn from the germline J gene. This CDR3 region has 14 residues. With 5 bases removed from V and 6 bases from J, the gap between germline ends came to 16 bases. CDR1 DFQATT and CDR2 SNEGSKA come from the germline V gene (reference sequence).

This clone has ten or more counts. The read finishes 3 residues shy of the CDR3 end, and the germline J gene is used to complete it. The chain employs TRBV20-1 and TRBJ2-1; TRBD2 agrees at 12 bases. The CDR3 runs 13 residues. Germline V gene data show CDR1 as DFQATT and CDR2 as SNEGSKA (reference sequence). The V gene end was trimmed by 6 bases and the J gene end by 3 bases; junction bases not matched to a gene: 0. CDR3 loop: CSAGLAGYNEQFF. The sequenced CDR3 bases are TGCAGTGCGGGACTAGCGGGCTACAATGAG.

This clone was recorded many times. Read data end 3 residues before the CDR3 end; the end is taken from the germline J gene. The rearrangement uses TRBV12-3 or TRBV12-4 and TRBJ2-6, with D perhaps TRBD1 (6 bases). Trimming took 6 bases from V and 2 from J, leaving 11 bases between them. The CDR3 contains 15 residues. The covered CDR3 bases are TGTGCCAGCAGCTACAGGGCAACTGGGGCCAACGTC. This codes for CASSYRATGANV. The entire CDR3 reads CASSYRATGANVLTF.

This clone was counted at least ten times. The CDR3 end lies 3 residues beyond the end of the read and is filled in from the germline J gene. The V gene is TRBV18, the J gene TRBJ2-2; D is undetermined. The CDR3 runs 11 residues. The V gene lost 4 bases and the J gene lost 5 bases, with 2 bases spanning the gap. Germline V lookup: CDR1 KGHSH, CDR2 LQKENI. The sequenced part of the CDR3 DNA is TGTGCCAGCTCACTAACCGGGGAG. As protein: CASSLTGE. The CDR3 in full is CASSLTGELFF.

In this sample, this clone turned up a few times. The read stops 3 residues short of the end of the CDR3; the missing end is completed from the germline J gene. V usage is TRBV19 and J usage is TRBJ1-4, with 7 bases lining up with TRBD1. J lost 5 bases, V lost 7 bases, and 13 bases had no gene match. The CDR3 consists of 16 residues. From germline, CDR1 is LNHDA and CDR2 SQIVND (reference sequence). CDR3 sequence reads: CASNNFPGTENEKLFF. The DNA read from the CDR3 is TGTGCCAGTAATAATTTCCCCGGGACAGAGAATGAAAAA. Full variable domain (missing parts from reference TRBV19 and TRBJ1-4): DGGITQSPKYLFRKEGQNVTLSCEQNLNHDAMYWYRQDPGQGLRLIYYSQIVNDFQKGDIAEGYSVSREKKESFPLTVTSAQKNPTAFYLCASNNFPGTENEKLFFGSGTQLSVL.

This clone was seen a few times. The CDR3 goes on 3 residues after the read ends, and that part is filled in from the germline J gene. J is TRBJ1-2 and V is TRBV7-2; 7 bases are a match to TRBD1. The length of the CDR3 is 14 residues. Per germline, CDR1 SGHTA and CDR2 FQGNSA. V lost 5 bases and J lost 4; bases outside the gene matches: 7. The CDR3 sequence: CASSLGQATYGYTF. The sequenced CDR3 bases are TGTGCCAGCAGCCTAGGACAGGCTACCTATGGC.

This clone was found many times. The read halts 3 residues ahead of the CDR3 end, with the missing end drawn from the germline J gene. This chain joins TRBV6-2 or TRBV6-3 and TRBJ1-1, with unresolved D. The CDR3 contains 13 residues. CDR1 is MNHEY, CDR2 SVGEGT, per germline. Deletions cut 8 bases from V and 5 bases from J, with 15 bases between. This CDR3 reads CASGLSVVTEAFF. CDR3 bases read: TGTGCCAGCGGACTTTCGGTGGTGACTGAA.